One sample yielded the 25 T cell receptor beta chains listed below, sequenced in a study of shared clonotypes between healthy human individuals. The assay was immunoSEQ multiplex PCR, and TCRdb's table has in-frame clones only and misses some. The data contain roughly 2,300,000 clones, around 90% of them singletons. The sample was naive CD4+ T cells from PBMCs. Regarding subset: CD45RA+ positively selected. These receptors originate from a young man in good health. Some clones in this sample may be carry-over from other donors' samples.

The chain couples TRBV15 to TRBJ2-7; D unclear. V dropped 5 bases and J dropped 9 bases, with 23 bases sitting between them. Looked up from germline, CDR1 is LNHNV and CDR2 is YYDKDF (reference sequence). The CDR3 is 15 amino acids. The CDR3 bases are TGTGCCACCAGCCCAATCGGACGGGCCATTTCCGGGCAGTACTTC. This encodes CATSPIGRAISGQYF.

The CDR3 here is CASSFIAGGGNEQFF. CDR3 in DNA: TGTGCCAGCAGCTTTATAGCGGGAGGGGGAAATGAGCAGTTCTTC. The chain joins TRBV11-2 to TRBJ2-1; 11 bases agree with TRBD2. Germline lookup yields CDR1 SGHAT and CDR2 FQNNGV. CDR3 length equals 15 residues. The ends lost 3 bases at V and 7 bases at J; junction bases unmatched: 5.

The chain uses TRBV11-3 and TRBJ2-3, with TRBD1 matching 10 bases. CDR3 length: 15 residues. J gave up 2 bases and V 5 bases, and 4 bases lay outside the gene matches. The germline V gene encodes CDR1 SGHNT and CDR2 YENEEA. DNA for the CDR3: TGTGCCAGCAGCCGAGGGACAGGGGACACAGATACGCAGTATTTT. As protein: CASSRGTGDTDTQYF.

This clone has only one observation. The rearrangement links TRBV5-1 to TRBJ2-1; 9 nucleotides line up with TRBD2. Germline CDR1 and CDR2: SGHRS and YFSETQ. The CDR3 loop spans 15 amino acids. Unmatched junction bases numbered 12, after V lost 2 bases and J lost 12 bases. This chain's CDR3 is CASSFSGTSIVWQFF. CDR3 nucleotides: TGCGCCAGCAGCTTTTCCGGGACTAGCATCGTTTGGCAGTTCTTC. The full variable domain, completed using reference TRBV5-1 and TRBJ2-1, is KAGVTQTPRYLIKTRGQQVTLSCSPISGHRSVSWYQQTPGQGLQFLFEYFSETQRNKGNFPGRFSGRQFSNSRSEMNVSTLELGDSALYLCASSFSGTSIVWQFFGPGTRLTVL.

The J gene is TRBJ2-7, the V gene TRBV29-1; D gene unclear. Trimming took off 6 bases at V and 5 bases at J, with 17 bases between the two ends. The CDR3 consists of 13 residues. CDR1 is SQVTM, CDR2 ANQGSEA, per germline. The CDR3 sequence: CSVAPSLGNEQYF. The CDR3 nucleotides are TGCAGCGTAGCCCCAAGTTTGGGTAACGAGCAGTACTTC.

The chain uses TRBV30 and TRBJ1-3, with a tentative D call TRBD1 (6 bases). The length of the CDR3 is 14 residues. The germline V gene has CDR1 GTSNPN and CDR2 SVGIG (reference sequence). V was pared by 5 bases and J by 2 bases, with 13 bases between. CDR3 residues: CAWGRRGAGNTIYF. CDR3 nucleotides: TGTGCCTGGGGGAGGAGGGGGGCTGGAAACACCATATATTTT.

This sequence joins TRBV4-1 and TRBJ2-7; D call uncertain. The V end lost 1 base, the J end lost 2 bases, and 9 bases lay between the germline ends. CDR1 and CDR2 (germline): MGHRA, YSYEKL. The CDR3 contains 14 residues. The CDR3 protein is CASSQVRRAYEQYF. The CDR3 DNA reads as TGCGCCAGCAGCCAAGTTCGTCGGGCCTACGAGCAGTACTTC.

The rearrangement links TRBV28 to TRBJ1-1; 9 bases line up with TRBD1. The CDR3 contains 15 residues. After removal of 7 bases from V and 4 bases from J, the junction contained 10 bases not matched to a gene. Germline V lookup: CDR1 MDHEN, CDR2 SYDVKM. The CDR3 DNA reads as TGTGCCAGCAACGCTCGGGACAGGGTGGGCACTGAAGCTTTCTTT. This codes for CASNARDRVGTEAFF.

This clone appeared a single time. V gene TRBV28 combines with J gene TRBJ2-1, with D possibly being TRBD2 (6 bases). V lost 6 bases and J lost 3, with 9 bases in between. CDR3 length: 13 residues. The V gene's germline CDR1 is MDHEN and CDR2 SYDVKM. The CDR3 DNA is TGTGCCAGCAGCAGGACTAACTACAATGAGCAGTTCTTC. Translation: CASSRTNYNEQFF.

The chain uses TRBV9 and TRBJ1-1; no clear D. Germline-derived CDR1 and CDR2 are SGDLS and YYNGEE. V lost 5 bases and J lost 2, with 10 bases in between. The CDR3 is made up of 13 amino acids. DNA for the CDR3: TGTGCCAGCAGTCAGAGGTTTAACACTGAAGCTTTCTTT. Protein: CASSQRFNTEAFF.

This sequence joins TRBV9 and TRBJ2-5; TRBD1 matches at 7 bases. Germline V gives CDR1 SGDLS, CDR2 YYNGEE. V gave up 3 bases and J gave up 7 bases; unmatched junction bases: 12. The CDR3 loop spans 15 amino acids. In DNA form, the CDR3 reads TGTGCCAGCAGCGAACAGACAGGGCGCTCCGTGACCCAGTACTTC. Protein product: CASSEQTGRSVTQYF.

This clone was counted a single time. The chain has TRBV6-5 and TRBJ2-2; 9 nucleotides agree with TRBD1. Germline V lookup: CDR1 MNHEY, CDR2 SVGAGI. The length of the CDR3 is 15 residues. V gave up 4 bases and J gave up 4 bases; unmatched junction bases: 4. The CDR3 nucleotides are TGTGCCAGCAGTTGGACAGGGGCCCGCACCGGGGAGCTGTTTTTT. Encoded protein: CASSWTGARTGELFF.

A single count supports this clone. The DNA for the CDR3 is TGCGCCAGCGCACGGAGGCCAGGAACCTACGAGCAGTACTTC. Translated, it gives CASARRPGTYEQYF. The chain carries TRBV5-1 and TRBJ2-7; a weak D match, TRBD2 (5 bases). This CDR3 comprises 14 residues. Germline V gene lookup returns CDR1 SGHRS and CDR2 YFSETQ. With 7 bases removed from V and 2 bases from J, the gap between germline ends came to 16 bases. Combining the CDR3 with reference TRBV5-1 and TRBJ2-7 gives the whole variable domain KAGVTQTPRYLIKTRGQQVTLSCSPISGHRSVSWYQQTPGQGLQFLFEYFSETQRNKGNFPGRFSGRQFSNSRSEMNVSTLELGDSALYLCASARRPGTYEQYFGPGTRLTVT.

The chain has TRBV5-6 and TRBJ1-4, with a tentative D call TRBD1 (6 bases). V was cut by 1 base and J by 2 bases, with 15 bases left in between. From germline, CDR1 is SGHDT and CDR2 YYEEEE. The CDR3 consists of 17 residues. The chain's CDR3 is CASSLQGQKATNEKLFF. The CDR3 DNA follows: TGTGCCAGCAGCTTGCAAGGACAGAAGGCGACTAATGAAAAACTGTTTTTT.

The chain employs TRBV29-1 and TRBJ2-5; tentative D call: TRBD1 (6 bases). V lost 5 bases, J lost 2 bases, and 15 bases lay in between. Germline values: CDR1 SQVTM, CDR2 ANQGSEA. The CDR3 is 14 residues long. The CDR3 protein is CSVLGATTQETQYF. For the CDR3, the DNA is TGCAGCGTTCTGGGGGCGACGACTCAAGAGACCCAGTACTTC.

V usage is TRBV7-2 and J usage is TRBJ1-2, with D maybe TRBD1 (6 bases). Trimming shortened V by 5 bases and J by 6 bases, and 22 bases separated the two germline ends. CDR1 and CDR2 from the germline V gene are SGHTA and FQGNSA. The CDR3 totals 16 residues. The CDR3 loop is CASSLSMALTGDGYTF. The CDR3 coding sequence is TGTGCCAGCAGCCTCTCTATGGCGCTGACAGGCGATGGCTACACCTTC.

This clone was observed a single time. This sequence joins TRBV6-5 and TRBJ2-3; the D is unclear. V gave up 10 bases and J gave up 0 bases, with 11 bases separating them. Per the germline V gene, CDR1 is MNHEY and CDR2 is SVGAGI. The CDR3 length is 13 residues. The CDR3 sequence: CATTAPSTDTQYF. In nucleotides, the CDR3 is TGTGCCACCACCGCTCCTAGCACAGATACGCAGTATTTT.

The chain couples TRBV28 to TRBJ2-7; no definite D call. The V gene lost 7 bases and the J gene lost 3 bases, with 10 bases spanning the gap. The CDR3 is 12 amino acids. Germline V gene sequence: CDR1 MDHEN, CDR2 SYDVKM. CDR3: CASNTRLYEQYF. As DNA, the CDR3 is TGTGCCAGCAATACCCGGCTCTACGAGCAGTACTTC.

The chain has TRBV19 and TRBJ2-7; 9 bases line up with TRBD1. From germline, CDR1 is LNHDA and CDR2 SQIVND (reference sequence). V was pared by 5 bases and J by 4 bases, with 3 bases of the junction left unmatched. This CDR3 is built from 13 residues. The CDR3 bases are TGTGCCAGTAGTCTGGGACAGGGTTACGAGCAGTACTTC. Amino acids: CASSLGQGYEQYF.

In the case of this clone: Different DNA sequences within this sample yield the same CDR3. The chain employs TRBV18 and TRBJ2-5, with TRBD1 as a possible D gene (6 bases). The V gene's germline CDR1 is KGHSH and CDR2 LQKENI. Trimming removed 0 bases at V and 5 bases at J, with 13 bases between. The CDR3 sequence is 15 residues long. CDR3 in amino acids: CASSPPGQGRETQYF. The CDR3 region has the DNA TGTGCCAGCTCACCACCGGGTCAGGGGCGCGAGACCCAGTACTTC.

This sequence joins TRBV11-3 and TRBJ2-7; 11 nucleotides align to TRBD1. V gave up 4 bases and J gave up 6 bases; unmatched junction bases: 5. From germline, CDR1 is SGHNT and CDR2 YENEEA. The CDR3 runs to 14 residues. Written as DNA, the CDR3 is TGTGCCAGCAGCTCGGGACAGGGGGTTTCCGAGCAGTACTTC. As protein: CASSSGQGVSEQYF.

The table lists this clone with a count of one. V gene TRBV9 combines with J gene TRBJ2-2, with TRBD2 matching over 9 bases. The CDR3 totals 16 residues. Looked up from germline, CDR1 is SGDLS and CDR2 is YYNGEE. With 5 bases clipped from V and 0 bases from J, the junction kept 5 bases outside the gene matches. This CDR3 is CASRKGLAANTGELFF. As DNA, the CDR3 is TGTGCCAGCAGGAAGGGACTAGCAGCGAACACCGGGGAGCTGTTTTTT.

V usage is TRBV18 and J usage is TRBJ1-3; TRBD1 matches 9 bases. V shed 3 bases and J 0 bases; nucleotides not matched to a gene: 3. The CDR3 totals 16 residues. Germline V CDR1 and CDR2: KGHSH, LQKENI. Here the CDR3 DNA reads TGTGCCAGCTCACCGGACAGGGGCGGCTCTGGAAACACCATATATTTT. Encoded protein: CASSPDRGGSGNTIYF.

Regarding this clone: A read error may account for a junction end that differs from germline. The chain is built from TRBV19 and TRBJ1-5, with D possibly matching TRBD1 (6 bases). The CDR3 totals 11 residues. CDR1 and CDR2 from the germline V gene are LNHDA and SQIVND (reference sequence). CDR3 sequence (DNA): TGTGCCAGTAGTACTGCCCGGGACACCACTTTT. Protein sequence: CASSTARDTTF.

This clone was observed a few times. The rearrangement links TRBV19 to TRBJ2-2, with no clear D. Germline lookup yields CDR1 LNHDA and CDR2 SQIVND (reference sequence). Trimming cost V 5 bases and J 6 bases, with 7 bases left between them. The CDR3 consists of 12 residues. In nucleotides, the CDR3 is TGTGCCAGTAGTCTCCAGGCCGGGGAGCTGTTTTTT. Protein sequence: CASSLQAGELFF.